These 20 T cell receptor beta chains originate from one sample sequenced in a study of radiation and T cells in renal cell carcinoma. Some clones are missing from TCRdb's copy, which holds only in-frame ones; the method was immunoSEQ multiplex PCR. Among tens of thousands of clones listed, roughly 80% were seen once. Noted time point: blood 2 weeks post-SBRT. Treatment here: 15 Gy SBRT to primary tumor, nephrectomy 4 weeks later. This specimen was blood, taken from a patient whose treatment included radiotherapy and nephrectomy. The receptors were sampled from a woman in her 70s with renal cell carcinoma.

This clone occurred once. The CDR3 sequence: CASSYFGQGLQFF. In nucleotides, the CDR3 is TGTGCCAGCAGTTACTTTGGACAGGGGCTGCAGTTCTTC. The chain couples TRBV6-5 to TRBJ2-1; 9 nucleotides align to TRBD1. The germline V gene encodes CDR1 MNHEY and CDR2 SVGAGI. CDR3 length equals 13 residues. The trim removed 1 base at V and 12 bases at J, leaving 4 bases unmatched.

The rearrangement joins TRBV28 to TRBJ2-2; no reliable D call. Germline V gene lookup returns CDR1 MDHEN and CDR2 SYDVKM. V lost 6 bases, J lost 4 bases, and 6 bases lay in between. This CDR3 spans 12 amino acids. CDR3 region: CASRLATGELFF. The CDR3 DNA is TGTGCCAGCAGATTGGCCACCGGGGAGCTGTTTTTT.

The chain joins TRBV6-1 to TRBJ1-2; D may be TRBD1 (5 bases). This CDR3 comprises 13 residues. CDR1 MNHNS and CDR2 SASEGT come from the germline V gene. V was clipped by 7 bases and J by 8 bases, with 17 bases between them. The CDR3 spells CASTEKDTGGYTF. In DNA form, the CDR3 reads TGTGCCAGCACGGAGAAGGACACAGGAGGCTACACCTTC.

This clone appeared once. This chain connects TRBV9 to TRBJ2-2, with TRBD1 matching 7 bases. The germline V gene encodes CDR1 SGDLS and CDR2 YYNGEE. The CDR3 length is 15 residues. V trimming: 4 bases; J trimming: 3 bases; junction bases outside the gene matches: 6. The CDR3 reads CASSHRDSYTGELFF. The CDR3 DNA is TGTGCCAGCAGCCACCGGGACAGCTACACCGGGGAGCTGTTTTTT.

This sequence joins TRBV15 and TRBJ2-3, with a possible D match to TRBD2 (6 bases). The CDR3 totals 18 residues. Trimming removed 5 bases at V and 1 base at J, with 22 bases between. The germline V gene has CDR1 LNHNV and CDR2 YYDKDF (reference sequence). The CDR3 reads CATSSRGGRSPRTDTQYF. The CDR3 DNA reads as TGTGCCACCAGCTCAAGAGGAGGGAGGAGCCCCCGCACAGATACGCAGTATTTT.

The V and J genes are TRBV5-1 and TRBJ1-4; tentative D call: TRBD1 (5 bases). The CDR3 is 15 amino acids. Deletions cut 5 bases from V and 6 bases from J, with 17 bases between. CDR1 and CDR2 (germline): SGHRS, YFSETQ. Here the CDR3 reads CASSPGETGHEKLFF. Here the CDR3 DNA reads TGCGCCAGCAGTCCCGGAGAGACGGGACATGAAAAACTGTTTTTT.

The chain couples TRBV27 to TRBJ1-3; no reliable D call. Germline assignment: CDR1 MNHEY and CDR2 SMNVEV (reference sequence). V was trimmed by 2 bases and J by 2 bases, leaving 7 bases between them. The CDR3 is made up of 14 amino acids. CDR3 nucleotide sequence: TGTGCCAGCAGTTTACAAGGGACTGGAAACACCATATATTTT. It is translated as CASSLQGTGNTIYF.

This sequence joins TRBV7-9 and TRBJ2-7; TRBD1 agrees at 8 bases. Germline V gene data show CDR1 as SEHNR and CDR2 as FQNEAQ (reference sequence). This CDR3 region has 14 residues. The trim removed 5 bases at V and 6 bases at J, leaving 9 bases unmatched. The CDR3 region is CASSPTGQGGEQYF. The CDR3 bases are TGTGCCAGCAGCCCTACCGGACAGGGTGGCGAGCAGTACTTC.

V and J are TRBV13 and TRBJ1-3; tentatively, D is TRBD1 (6 bases). Between the trimmed V and J ends, which lost 5 bases and 9 bases, there was a span of 17 bases. The CDR3 has 14 amino acids. CDR1 and CDR2 from the germline V gene are PRHDT and FYEKMQ (reference sequence). In nucleotides, the CDR3 is TGTGCCAGCAGCCAGCGCCGGCCCAGGGGCACCATATATTTT. Protein sequence: CASSQRRPRGTIYF.

V usage is TRBV5-1 and J usage is TRBJ1-3; possibly TRBD1 for D (5 bases). In germline, CDR1 is SGHRS, CDR2 YFSETQ. CDR3 length: 17 amino acids. Trimming left V 1 base short and J 0 bases short, with 14 bases between. The CDR3 nucleotides are TGCGCCAGCAGCTTGTGGGACGGCGTTAGCTCTGGAAACACCATATATTTT. Translating gives CASSLWDGVSSGNTIYF.

J is TRBJ1-5 and V is TRBV2; D gene unclear. The CDR3 sequence is 13 residues long. V gave up 7 bases and J gave up 4 bases, with 11 bases separating them. Germline V gene lookup returns CDR1 SNHLY and CDR2 FYNNEI. The CDR3 region has the DNA TGTGCCAGCACTGCTACACAGAATCAGCCCCAGCATTTT. Its protein product is CASTATQNQPQHF.

J is TRBJ1-6 and V is TRBV5-1; TRBD1 might be the D (6 bases). The germline V gene encodes CDR1 SGHRS and CDR2 YFSETQ. V was cut by 8 bases and J by 5 bases, with 20 bases left in between. The CDR3 covers 16 residues. CDR3 residues: CASHDSTRGNNSPLHF. The CDR3 coding sequence is TGCGCCAGTCACGATTCAACCAGGGGAAATAATTCACCCCTCCACTTT.

The rearrangement links TRBV19 to TRBJ1-1; no firm D call. Germline lookup yields CDR1 LNHDA and CDR2 SQIVND (reference sequence). This CDR3 is built from 16 residues. Trimming shortened V by 5 bases and J by 3 bases, and 19 bases separated the two germline ends. The CDR3 nucleotides are TGTGCCAGTAGTGAAGGAAGCCATCTCGGGGACACTGAAGCTTTCTTT. This codes for CASSEGSHLGDTEAFF.

In its sample, this clone was seen once. The V gene is TRBV27, the J gene TRBJ2-5; D gene unclear. The CDR3 runs to 12 residues. Germline V CDR1 and CDR2: MNHEY, SMNVEV (reference sequence). V lost 6 bases and J lost 5, with 10 bases in between. The CDR3 here is CASSPGRETQYF. For the CDR3, the DNA is TGTGCCAGCAGCCCCGGTCGGGAGACCCAGTACTTC.

The chain combines TRBV2 with TRBJ2-3; a weak D match, TRBD2 (6 bases). The CDR3 is made up of 11 amino acids. CDR1 and CDR2 (germline): SNHLY, FYNNEI. Trimming stripped 9 bases from V and 6 bases from J, with 10 bases between. CDR3 sequence reads: CASGEADTQYF. CDR3 DNA: TGTGCCAGTGGGGAGGCGGATACGCAGTATTTT.

Only a few counts were recorded for this clone. This chain uses TRBV27 with TRBJ1-3, with D unclear. This CDR3 is 15 amino acids long. The V gene lost 3 bases and the J gene lost 0 bases, with 9 bases spanning the gap. Germline lookup yields CDR1 MNHEY and CDR2 SMNVEV (reference sequence). As DNA, the CDR3 is TGTGCCAGCAGTTTTCGGCGGGACTCTGGAAACACCATATATTTT. Its protein product is CASSFRRDSGNTIYF.

This chain joins TRBV5-6 and TRBJ2-2; D may correspond to TRBD1 or TRBD2 (5 bases each). Germline CDR1 SGHDT, CDR2 YYEEEE. V was pared by 7 bases and J by 0 bases, with 7 bases between. The CDR3 loop spans 13 amino acids. CDR3 amino acids: CASGTANTGELFF. In DNA, the CDR3 is TGTGCCAGCGGGACGGCGAACACCGGGGAGCTGTTTTTT.

As regards this clone: This CDR3 is also generated by other DNA sequences in the sample. The chain employs TRBV19 and TRBJ2-3; 7 bases map to TRBD2. Germline V gene data show CDR1 as LNHDA and CDR2 as SQIVND (reference sequence). Trimming at V came to 0 bases and at J to 0 bases, leaving 6 bases not matched to a gene. There are 17 residues in the CDR3. The DNA for the CDR3 is TGTGCCAGTAGTATAGATAAGTTTAGCGGGAGCACAGATACGCAGTATTTT. This codes for CASSIDKFSGSTDTQYF.

V usage is TRBV10-2 and J usage is TRBJ1-1, with TRBD1 matching over 8 bases. CDR1 is WSHSY and CDR2 is SAAADI in the germline V gene. The J segment lost 1 base and the V segment lost 5 bases, leaving 3 bases of the junction unmatched. This CDR3 region has 14 residues. The CDR3 loop reads CASSYRGENTEAFF. In nucleotides, the CDR3 is TGCGCCAGCAGTTACAGGGGGGAGAACACTGAAGCTTTCTTT.

J is TRBJ2-7 and V is TRBV6-1, with D hard to call. V gave up 6 bases and J gave up 4 bases, with 7 bases separating them. This CDR3 is built from 11 residues. Germline lookup yields CDR1 MNHNS and CDR2 SASEGT. The CDR3 reads CASRVQYEQYF. The CDR3 DNA sequence: TGTGCCAGCAGGGTCCAATACGAGCAGTACTTC.